One sample yielded the 8 T cell receptor beta chains listed below, sequenced in a study of T cells in localized non-small cell lung cancer. Produced via immunoSEQ multiplex PCR; TCRdb's table is partial and in-frame only. The table includes 20,000 to 25,000 clones, roughly nine tenths detected once. Sequences were derived from peripheral blood, sampled before any cancer treatment. These receptors were taken from a male donor aged 60 or over with stage I lung adenocarcinoma.

The chain carries TRBV7-9 and TRBJ2-3; D ambiguous. Deletions cut 9 bases from V and 2 bases from J, with 12 bases between. CDR1 and CDR2 (germline): SEHNR, FQNEAQ (reference sequence). The CDR3 is made up of 13 amino acids. The CDR3 DNA sequence: TGTGCCAGTTCCAAGGGCCCCACAGATACGCAGTATTTT. This gives the protein CASSKGPTDTQYF.

CDR3 sequence (DNA): TGTGCCAGTAGTATAGGGACTAGCGGGAGAATAAGCTCCGGGGAGCTGTTTTTT. Translated: CASSIGTSGRISSGELFF. The chain carries TRBV19 and TRBJ2-2; 13 bases map to TRBD2. The V segment lost 1 base and the J segment 6 bases; nucleotides outside the gene matches: 8. Germline loops: CDR1 LNHDA, CDR2 SQIVND (reference sequence). The CDR3 length is 18 residues.

This chain joins TRBV4-3 and TRBJ1-2; weak D call: TRBD1 (5 bases). Trimming shortened V by 5 bases and J by 2 bases, and 12 bases separated the two germline ends. The CDR3 is 14 residues long. From germline, CDR1 is LGHNA and CDR2 YSLEER. CDR3 nucleotide sequence: TGCGCCAGCAGCGTGGGACCGCTAAACTATGGCTACACCTTC. Its translation is CASSVGPLNYGYTF.

The rearrangement uses TRBV5-1 and TRBJ1-5; D might be TRBD1 (6 bases). CDR1 SGHRS and CDR2 YFSETQ come from the germline V gene. The germline V and J ends were trimmed by 0 bases and 7 bases, with 14 bases remaining between them. This CDR3 spans 15 amino acids. The CDR3 here is CASSLEGRGGQPQHF. For the CDR3, the DNA is TGCGCCAGCAGCTTGGAGGGCAGGGGCGGCCAGCCCCAGCATTTT.

The chain employs TRBV5-8 and TRBJ2-3; D remains unclear. V lost 6 bases and J 3 bases, leaving 11 bases between the germline ends. CDR3 length: 13 residues. Germline V CDR1 and CDR2: SGHTS, YDEGEE. Here the CDR3 reads CASNTVGTDTQYF. The CDR3 nucleotides read TGTGCCAGCAACACAGTAGGAACAGATACGCAGTATTTT.

V usage is TRBV6-5 and J usage is TRBJ1-1, with TRBD1 as a possible D gene (6 bases). V lost 2 bases and J 1 base, leaving 8 bases between the germline ends. The CDR3 is made up of 14 amino acids. CDR1 MNHEY and CDR2 SVGAGI come from the germline V gene. The CDR3 is CASSYQTGNTEAFF. The CDR3 DNA reads as TGTGCCAGCAGTTACCAGACAGGGAACACTGAAGCTTTCTTT.

The gene calls are TRBV6-5 and TRBJ1-2; D unclear. Trimming left V 5 bases short and J 5 bases short, with 9 bases between. From germline, CDR1 is MNHEY and CDR2 SVGAGI. This CDR3 is 12 amino acids long. CDR3 in amino acids: CASSARYYGYTF. The CDR3 DNA reads as TGTGCCAGCAGTGCTCGTTATTATGGCTACACCTTC.

The sample holds one count of this clone. V and J are TRBV30 and TRBJ1-2; D remains ambiguous. Per germline, CDR1 GTSNPN and CDR2 SVGIG (reference sequence). The CDR3 is made up of 13 amino acids. The germline V and J ends were trimmed by 4 bases and 4 bases, with 13 bases remaining between them. In DNA form, the CDR3 reads TGTGCCTGGACCCAGACAAACAGCTATGGCTACACCTTC. This translates into CAWTQTNSYGYTF.